These T cell receptor beta chains were read from a single sample in a study of neoadjuvant nivolumab and ipilimumab in lung cancer. Assay used: immunoSEQ multiplex PCR; TCRdb lists only in-frame clones, some missing. The data hold 30,000 or so clones, with around 80% observed a single time. Sequences were derived from tumor tissue, sampled after neoadjuvant nivolumab, alone or with ipilimumab, at or shortly before surgery. The source of these receptors is an adult with non-small cell lung cancer. The CDR3 runs from the conserved cysteine through the conserved F or W. The D gene is left open where the match is weak. Size tells how often a clone was seen (once, few, many) or the class of an expanded clone, and some rows leave it out.

J	size	D	V	DNA	CDR3
TRBJ1-1	NA	NA	TRBV5-1	TGCGCCAGCAGCTTGGAACGACAGGCTATGAACACTGAAGCTTTCTTT	CASSLERQAMNTEAFF
TRBJ1-2	NA	NA	TRBV7-9	TGTGCCAGCATGTCGGCAGGGGCCCTGGAAGGCTACACCTTC	CASMSAGALEGYTF
TRBJ2-5	NA	NA	TRBV6-4	TGTGCCAGCAGTGAGCCGTTCGGAGAGACCCAGTACTTC	CASSEPFGETQYF
TRBJ2-7	NA	NA	TRBV12-5	TGTGCTAGTTCCCGGGACACCTCCTACGAGCAGTACTTC	CASSRDTSYEQYF
TRBJ1-2	NA	NA	TRBV9	TGTGCCAGCAGCGTAGGGGGGGACTATGGCTACACCTTC	CASSVGGDYGYTF
TRBJ2-2	once	NA	TRBV18	TGTGCCAGCTCCCCTGGCTTGGAGCTGTTTTTT	CASSPGLELFF
TRBJ2-3	NA	NA	TRBV13	TGTGCCAGCAGCTTAAGGGATTCCTACCCGAGGGATACGCAGTATTTT	CASSLRDSYPRDTQYF
TRBJ1-1	few	NA	TRBV7-9	TGTGCCAGCAGCTTAGCGCTAACGGAGAACACTGAAGCTTTCTTT	CASSLALTENTEAFF
TRBJ2-2	NA	NA	TRBV30	TGTGCCTGGAGTGGGGCAGGGTATACCGGGGAGCTGTTTTTT	CAWSGAGYTGELFF
TRBJ2-3	NA	NA	TRBV7-9	TGTGCCCCCGGTGATAACACAGATACGCAGTATTTT	CAPGDNTDTQYF
TRBJ2-7	NA	TRBD1	TRBV28	TGTGCCAGCAGTTCCCCGACCGGGACAGGGGGCTTGTACGAGCAGTACTTC	CASSSPTGTGGLYEQYF
TRBJ2-3	NA	NA	TRBV11-1	TGTGCCAGCAGCTTAATACCTGATGGTGGCACAGATACGCAGTATTTT	CASSLIPDGGTDTQYF
TRBJ2-2	NA	TRBD2	TRBV7-6	TGTGCCAGCAGCATCGGGACTACCACCGGGGAGCTGTTTTTT	CASSIGTTTGELFF
TRBJ2-5	NA	TRBD1	TRBV27	TGTGCCAGCAGTTTATCTGGGACAGCTCAAGAGACCCAGTACTTC	CASSLSGTAQETQYF
TRBJ2-1	NA	TRBD1	TRBV10-3	TGTGCCATCAGTGTGGGCGCCGGGACAGGGAACGAGAATGAGCAGTTCTTC	CAISVGAGTGNENEQFF
TRBJ2-5	once	TRBD2	TRBV6-6	TGTGCCAGCAGTTTGGGTAGCGGGGGGGAAGAGACCCAGTACTTC	CASSLGSGGEETQYF
TRBJ2-3	NA	NA	TRBV5-5	TGTGCCAGCAGCAAGGGACTAGGGACAGGCCTTGGAGATACGCAGTATTTT	CASSKGLGTGLGDTQYF
TRBJ2-7	NA	TRBD2	TRBV11-2	TGTGCCAGCAGCTTTGGGACTAGCGGGAAACAGGGACGACGGCAGTACTTC	CASSFGTSGKQGRRQYF
TRBJ1-4	NA	NA	TRBV11-2	TGTGCCAGCAGCAACTTGAGGGGCTCAAATGAAAAACTGTTTTTT	CASSNLRGSNEKLFF
TRBJ1-2	few	TRBD1	TRBV13	TGTGCCAGCAGCTTGATGGGACAGGGGGCGAACTATGGCTACACCTTC	CASSLMGQGANYGYTF
TRBJ1-1	NA	NA	TRBV7-2	TGTGCCAGCAGCTCCCCCTCGGACACTGAAGCTTTCTTT	CASSSPSDTEAFF
TRBJ1-1	once	TRBD1	TRBV2	TGTGCCAGCAGTAAACCCACAGGGGGTGTCACTGAAGCTTTCTTT	CASSKPTGGVTEAFF
TRBJ1-6	NA	TRBD1	TRBV14	TGTGCCAGCAGCAAAGTTGGGACAGGGGGCATTAGCTCCTATAATTCACCCCTCCACTTT	CASSKVGTGGISSYNSPLHF
TRBJ1-2	NA	TRBD1	TRBV28	TGTGCCAGCAGTTTCGGAGGGGGCTTTGGCTACACCTTC	CASSFGGGFGYTF
TRBJ1-5	NA	NA	TRBV18	TGTGCCAGCTCACCCATGGGGGCCGATCAGCCCCAGCATTTT	CASSPMGADQPQHF
TRBJ1-1	NA	NA	TRBV7-2	TGTGCCAGCAGCCAGGGGAGGGTCCCTCTCAACACTGAAGCTTTCTTT	CASSQGRVPLNTEAFF
TRBJ1-4	NA	NA	TRBV6-6	TGTGCCAGCAGTACTAGCAGTGAAAAACTGTTTTTT	CASSTSSEKLFF
TRBJ2-1	NA	TRBD1	TRBV7-9	TGTGCCAGCAACCTGAACAGGGGCGCGTATGTCTTC	CASNLNRGAYVF
TRBJ2-7	few	TRBD2	TRBV28	TGTGCCAGCAGTTTCCCCCTTTGGGCCGGTAAAAGCGGGAGGGCCTACGAGCAGTACTTC	CASSFPLWAGKSGRAYEQYF
TRBJ2-3	NA	NA	TRBV7-9	TGTGCCAGCAGCTTAGTTGGAGATACGCAGTATTTT	CASSLVGDTQYF
TRBJ1-3	NA	NA	TRBV15	TGTGCCACCAGCAGAGGACGCATGGAGCGACCTCCCTTACTCTCTGGAAACACCATATATTTT	CATSRGRMERPPLLSGNTIYF
TRBJ2-5	NA	NA	TRBV5-1	TGCGCCAGCAGTTCAGGGACCCCCATAGCTGCGGAGACCCAGTACTTC	CASSSGTPIAAETQYF
TRBJ2-5	NA	NA	TRBV4-2	TGTGCCAGCAGCCAAGGATCAGAAGAGACCCAGTACTTC	CASSQGSEETQYF
TRBJ1-1	NA	TRBD1	TRBV7-8	TGTGCCAGCAGCTTAGAAGGGGGCATCACTGAAGCTTTCTTT	CASSLEGGITEAFF
TRBJ2-4	NA	TRBD2	TRBV30	TGTGCCTGGAGTGATATCTTTAGCGGGGAGACTCAAAACATTCAGTACTTC	CAWSDIFSGETQNIQYF
TRBJ2-7	NA	NA	TRBV6-6	TGTGCCAGCAGTTACTGGGAGGGGGGGGGTGAGCAGTACTTC	CASSYWEGGGEQYF
TRBJ1-5	NA	NA	TRBV28	TGTGCCAGCAGTCCCGATGGGTTTCAGCCCCAGCATTTT	CASSPDGFQPQHF
TRBJ1-2	NA	TRBD1	TRBV18	TGTGCCAGCTCACCACTGGAGAGGGGGCCCTACACCTTC	CASSPLERGPYTF
TRBJ2-5	NA	TRBD2	TRBV5-1	TGCGCCCCCGGTCCGGATAGCGGGGGGGCCGAGACCCAGTACTTC	CAPGPDSGGAETQYF
TRBJ1-2	NA	NA	TRBV6-5	TGTGCCAGCCGGGGGGTGATCTATGGCTACACCTTC	CASRGVIYGYTF
TRBJ2-5	NA	NA	TRBV9	TGTGCCAGCAGCGCCTCGCTAACCCCTAGGACCCAGTACTTC	CASSASLTPRTQYF
TRBJ2-3	NA	TRBD2	TRBV5-6	TGTGCCAGCAGCTTTAAGAGCGGGAGGGTAGCGCAGTATTTT	CASSFKSGRVAQYF
TRBJ1-1	NA	NA	TRBV18	TGTGCCAGCTCACCAGTGGTGATGGAGAACACTGAAGCTTTCTTT	CASSPVVMENTEAFF
TRBJ2-3	NA	NA	TRBV5-1	TGCGCCAGCAGCTTGGCCGCAGGGCAGACAGATACGCAGTATTTT	CASSLAAGQTDTQYF
TRBJ2-2	NA	TRBD1	TRBV5-1	TGCGCCAGCAGCCCGGGACAGGGGGCCAACGGGGAGCTGTTTTTT	CASSPGQGANGELFF